A selection of T cell receptor beta chains follows, all from one sample in a study of blood T cell repertoires in COVID-19. The table came from immunoSEQ multiplex PCR; TCRdb's copy has only in-frame clones and leaves some out. The table has 150,000 to 200,000 clones, 75% to 90% seen once. Specimen: peripheral blood. These receptors were collected from a human donor in a cohort sampled during active COVID-19. The CDR3 runs from the conserved cysteine through the conserved F or W. The D gene is left open where the match is weak. Clone size is stated in some rows and not others, as once, few, many or a class when expanded.

clone_size: -
j_call: TRBJ2-2
v_call: TRBV11-3
d_call: -
cdr3_nt: TGTGCCAGCAGCTCCGACTCGACCGGGGAGCTGTTTTTT
cdr3_aa: CASSSDSTGELFF

clone_size: once
j_call: TRBJ2-5
v_call: TRBV30
d_call: TRBD2
cdr3_nt: TGTGCCTGGAGTGGTTACGAGCGGGGGTTTAAAGAGACCCAGTACTTC
cdr3_aa: CAWSGYERGFKETQYF

clone_size: -
j_call: TRBJ2-7
v_call: TRBV7-2
d_call: -
cdr3_nt: TGTGCCAGCAGGCGGGACAGAAGCTCCTACGAGCAGTACTTC
cdr3_aa: CASRRDRSSYEQYF

clone_size: -
j_call: TRBJ1-2
v_call: TRBV2
d_call: TRBD1
cdr3_nt: TGTGCCAGCAGTCGGGACAGGGCATTTGATGGCTACACCTTC
cdr3_aa: CASSRDRAFDGYTF

clone_size: -
j_call: TRBJ2-3
v_call: TRBV4-3
d_call: -
cdr3_nt: TGCGCCAGCAGCCGGACTTGGGCTAGCGGCACAGATACGCAGTATTTT
cdr3_aa: CASSRTWASGTDTQYF

clone_size: -
j_call: TRBJ2-2
v_call: TRBV18
d_call: TRBD2
cdr3_nt: TGTGCCAGCTCACCGGGACTAGCGGGGTCCGGGGAGCTGTTTTTT
cdr3_aa: CASSPGLAGSGELFF

clone_size: -
j_call: TRBJ2-3
v_call: TRBV11-2
d_call: TRBD2
cdr3_nt: TGTGCCAGCAGCGAAGAGGGGTTGGCTAGCGGGGCCCTAAGGCAGTATTTT
cdr3_aa: CASSEEGLASGALRQYF

clone_size: -
j_call: TRBJ2-2
v_call: TRBV30
d_call: TRBD2
cdr3_nt: TGTGCCTGCCCCGGGACTAGAGACACCACCGGGGAGCTGTTTTTT
cdr3_aa: CACPGTRDTTGELFF

clone_size: -
j_call: TRBJ1-2
v_call: TRBV6-1
d_call: -
cdr3_nt: TGTGCCAGCAGTGAAACAAGAGGGATCTATGGCTACACCTTC
cdr3_aa: CASSETRGIYGYTF

clone_size: -
j_call: TRBJ2-1
v_call: TRBV6-5
d_call: -
cdr3_nt: TGTGCCAGCAGTTCGGAGGTCTCCTACAATGAGCAGTTCTTC
cdr3_aa: CASSSEVSYNEQFF

clone_size: -
j_call: TRBJ2-3
v_call: TRBV6-4
d_call: -
cdr3_nt: TGTGCCAGCAGGAGGGCATTGAGCACAGATACGCAGTATTTT
cdr3_aa: CASRRALSTDTQYF

clone_size: many
j_call: TRBJ1-2
v_call: TRBV25-1
d_call: TRBD1
cdr3_nt: TGTGCCAGCAGTCTAAACAGGGGAAATGGCTACACCTTC
cdr3_aa: CASSLNRGNGYTF

clone_size: many
j_call: TRBJ2-1
v_call: TRBV10-3
d_call: TRBD1
cdr3_nt: TGTGCCATCAGTTCCACACAGGGGGAGGACAATGAGCAGTTCTTC
cdr3_aa: CAISSTQGEDNEQFF

clone_size: few
j_call: TRBJ1-3
v_call: TRBV4-1
d_call: -
cdr3_nt: TGCGCCAGCAGTCCCTCGGGGGGAGGTACTGGAAACACCATATATTTT
cdr3_aa: CASSPSGGGTGNTIYF

clone_size: -
j_call: TRBJ1-1
v_call: TRBV15
d_call: -
cdr3_nt: TGTGCCACCAGCAGAGTTTGGCAGACTAACACTGAAGCTTTCTTT
cdr3_aa: CATSRVWQTNTEAFF

clone_size: -
j_call: TRBJ2-5
v_call: TRBV21-1
d_call: -
cdr3_nt: TGTGCCAGCAGCAAACGTACAGCCGAAGAGACCCAGTACTTC
cdr3_aa: CASSKRTAEETQYF

clone_size: -
j_call: TRBJ1-2
v_call: TRBV6-5
d_call: -
cdr3_nt: TGTGCCAGCACCCGGACCCGGGAGAATTACACCTTC
cdr3_aa: CASTRTRENYTF

clone_size: -
j_call: TRBJ2-5
v_call: TRBV10-1
d_call: -
cdr3_nt: TGCGCCAGCAGCAACGCCAATCGCCCTATGTACTTC
cdr3_aa: CASSNANRPMYF

clone_size: few
j_call: TRBJ1-1
v_call: TRBV10-3
d_call: -
cdr3_nt: TGTGCCATCGGGAGGAAAGGGAACACTGAAGCTTTCTTT
cdr3_aa: CAIGRKGNTEAFF

clone_size: few
j_call: TRBJ1-1
v_call: TRBV19
d_call: -
cdr3_nt: TGTGCCAGTAGTCCAAAGCGGGCCGGGACTGAAGCTTTCTTT
cdr3_aa: CASSPKRAGTEAFF

clone_size: -
j_call: TRBJ2-5
v_call: TRBV9
d_call: TRBD2
cdr3_nt: TGTGCCAGCACGCAAGCGGGGGGGCCGCAAGAGACCCAGTACTTC
cdr3_aa: CASTQAGGPQETQYF

clone_size: -
j_call: TRBJ2-5
v_call: TRBV19
d_call: -
cdr3_nt: TGTGCCAGTAGTATAGGGCACAGTATAAGGCAGACCCAGTACTTC
cdr3_aa: CASSIGHSIRQTQYF

clone_size: once
j_call: TRBJ2-7
v_call: TRBV27
d_call: -
cdr3_nt: TGTGCCAGCAGTTTTCGGGGGACCTACGAGCAGTACTTC
cdr3_aa: CASSFRGTYEQYF

clone_size: -
j_call: TRBJ2-1
v_call: TRBV6-7
d_call: TRBD2
cdr3_nt: TGTGCCAGCAGTTACTGTCCTAGCGGGGGGGCGTACAATGAGCAGTTCTTC
cdr3_aa: CASSYCPSGGAYNEQFF

clone_size: -
j_call: TRBJ2-4
v_call: TRBV30
d_call: -
cdr3_nt: TGTGCCTGGAGTGTACTCGTAAACATTCAGTACTTC
cdr3_aa: CAWSVLVNIQYF

clone_size: -
j_call: TRBJ1-2
v_call: TRBV11-1
d_call: -
cdr3_nt: TGTGCCAGCAGCTACGACAATTATGGCTACACCTTC
cdr3_aa: CASSYDNYGYTF

clone_size: -
j_call: TRBJ1-5
v_call: TRBV15
d_call: -
cdr3_nt: TGTGCCACCAGCAGAGATTGGGCAGGGGATAGCAATCAGCCCCAGCATTTT
cdr3_aa: CATSRDWAGDSNQPQHF

clone_size: -
j_call: TRBJ1-6
v_call: TRBV5-5
d_call: -
cdr3_nt: TGTGCCAGCAGCTTGGCCCATTATAATTCACCCCTCCACTTT
cdr3_aa: CASSLAHYNSPLHF

clone_size: -
j_call: TRBJ1-4
v_call: TRBV6-5
d_call: -
cdr3_nt: TGTGCCACGATTCGACAGGTGAATGAAAAACTGTTTTTT
cdr3_aa: CATIRQVNEKLFF

clone_size: -
j_call: TRBJ1-1
v_call: TRBV5-1
d_call: -
cdr3_nt: TGCGCCAGCAGCTCCCTAGGGAACACTGAAGCTTTCTTT
cdr3_aa: CASSSLGNTEAFF

clone_size: -
j_call: TRBJ1-1
v_call: TRBV29-1
d_call: -
cdr3_nt: TGCAGCGTTGAAGATCACAGGGTGGCAGCTTTCTTT
cdr3_aa: CSVEDHRVAAFF

clone_size: -
j_call: TRBJ2-5
v_call: TRBV6-2/TRBV6-3
d_call: -
cdr3_nt: TGTGCCAGCAGTTCAAACGGGGTCGGAGTGACCCAGTACTTC
cdr3_aa: CASSSNGVGVTQYF

clone_size: -
j_call: TRBJ2-7
v_call: TRBV30
d_call: TRBD2
cdr3_nt: TGTGCCTGGAAGGCGGGAGGTATCTACGAGCAGTACTTC
cdr3_aa: CAWKAGGIYEQYF

clone_size: -
j_call: TRBJ2-7
v_call: TRBV6-2/TRBV6-3
d_call: TRBD1
cdr3_nt: TGTGCCAGCAGCCGAGGGGGCCGAGCCTACGAGCAGTACTTC
cdr3_aa: CASSRGGRAYEQYF

clone_size: -
j_call: TRBJ2-1
v_call: TRBV28
d_call: -
cdr3_nt: TGTGCCAGCAGTTTTAGTGGCAATGAGCAGTTCTTC
cdr3_aa: CASSFSGNEQFF

clone_size: -
j_call: TRBJ2-1
v_call: TRBV9
d_call: -
cdr3_nt: TGTGCCAGCAGCGGAGGCGGCCGGCTGGAGCAGTTCTTC
cdr3_aa: CASSGGGRLEQFF

clone_size: -
j_call: TRBJ1-2
v_call: TRBV27
d_call: -
cdr3_nt: TGTGCCAGCAGTTTAGGCAGGGCCTATGGCTACACCTTC
cdr3_aa: CASSLGRAYGYTF

clone_size: -
j_call: TRBJ2-7
v_call: TRBV10-1
d_call: -
cdr3_nt: TGCGCCAGCAGTGAACAGGGAGGGCCAGCCGAGCAGTACTTC
cdr3_aa: CASSEQGGPAEQYF

clone_size: few
j_call: TRBJ2-7
v_call: TRBV18
d_call: TRBD1
cdr3_nt: TGTGCCAGCTTAAAGACAGGGATGAGGCAGTACTTC
cdr3_aa: CASLKTGMRQYF

clone_size: once
j_call: TRBJ1-5
v_call: TRBV28
d_call: -
cdr3_nt: TGTGCCAGCAGTCTTCCTCTGGACAGCAGCGCCATCCAGCCCCAGCATTTT
cdr3_aa: CASSLPLDSSAIQPQHF

clone_size: once
j_call: TRBJ1-2
v_call: TRBV7-2
d_call: TRBD1
cdr3_nt: TGTGCCAGCAGCCTAGACAGGGGACCGGCTTGGATCTTC
cdr3_aa: CASSLDRGPAWIF

clone_size: -
j_call: TRBJ1-1
v_call: TRBV5-4
d_call: TRBD1
cdr3_nt: TGTGCCAGCAGCTTCAAGACAGGGTTGGCCACTGAAGCTTTCTTT
cdr3_aa: CASSFKTGLATEAFF

clone_size: -
j_call: TRBJ2-1
v_call: TRBV9
d_call: TRBD2
cdr3_nt: TGTGCCAGCAGCGTAGCCGGGAGGGAATGGGGTGAGCAGTTCTTC
cdr3_aa: CASSVAGREWGEQFF

clone_size: -
j_call: TRBJ1-4
v_call: TRBV12-5
d_call: TRBD1
cdr3_nt: TGTGCTAGTGGTTTGGTACAGGGACAGTCAGGTCAACTGTTTTTT
cdr3_aa: CASGLVQGQSGQLFF

clone_size: once
j_call: TRBJ2-2
v_call: TRBV7-9
d_call: -
cdr3_nt: TGTGCCAGCGGGCAGCCAAACACCGGGGAGCTGTTTTTT
cdr3_aa: CASGQPNTGELFF

clone_size: -
j_call: TRBJ2-7
v_call: TRBV10-2
d_call: -
cdr3_nt: TGCGCCAGCAGTGACCGGGACAAGCTCTCCTACGAGCAGTACTTC
cdr3_aa: CASSDRDKLSYEQYF

clone_size: few
j_call: TRBJ2-7
v_call: TRBV6-2/TRBV6-3
d_call: TRBD1
cdr3_nt: TGTGCCAGCAGCCACGGGACAGGGAGCTCCTACGAGCAGTACTTC
cdr3_aa: CASSHGTGSSYEQYF

clone_size: once
j_call: TRBJ2-7
v_call: TRBV5-1
d_call: TRBD2
cdr3_nt: TGCGCCAGCAGCTCAGGACTAGCGGGACTACTCACCTACGAGCAGTACTTC
cdr3_aa: CASSSGLAGLLTYEQYF

clone_size: -
j_call: TRBJ2-6
v_call: TRBV6-2/TRBV6-3
d_call: -
cdr3_nt: TGTGCCAGCAGTTATATAACTGGGGCCAACGTCCTGACTTTC
cdr3_aa: CASSYITGANVLTF

clone_size: -
j_call: TRBJ2-5
v_call: TRBV24-1
d_call: TRBD2
cdr3_nt: TGTGCCACCAGTGACCCTACCGGGCTAGCGGGGGGTGTCTCGGGTACCCAGTACTTC
cdr3_aa: CATSDPTGLAGGVSGTQYF